This TCR beta chain comes out of a study of cytomegalovirus exposure and HLA in healthy donors. 13 Jbeta primers and 60 Vbeta primers were used for the PCR. Profiling relied on immunoSEQ multiplex PCR, and the TCRdb table lists in-frame clones only, not all of them. This sample has 110,000 to 150,000 clones, with around 83% found just once. The receptor's source is a man in his forties or fifties in good health and CMV-seropositive. What was sequenced was PBMCs.

CDR3 loop: CASSFGLAGAMNTGELFF. CDR3 nucleotide sequence: TGTGCCAGCAGCTTTGGGCTAGCGGGAGCTATGAACACCGGGGAGCTGTTTTTT. The chain uses TRBV5-8 and TRBJ2-2; 10 nucleotides align to TRBD2. The germline CDR1 and CDR2 sequences are SGHTS and YDEGEE. V lost 2 bases and J lost 1; bases outside the gene matches: 8. The CDR3 loop spans 18 amino acids.